Presented here are 24 T cell receptor beta chains from one specimen sequenced in a study of blood T cell repertoires in COVID-19. Libraries were prepared by immunoSEQ multiplex PCR; TCRdb keeps only in-frame clonotypes and omits some of them. The sample shows 200,000 to 250,000 clones, roughly 86% of them seen only once. The material sequenced was peripheral blood. These receptors came from a woman in her sixties or seventies with acute or convalescent COVID-19.

This clone was observed once. The chain recombines TRBV6-5 with TRBJ1-1, with 8 nucleotides matching TRBD1. CDR1 is MNHEY, CDR2 SVGAGI, per germline. The CDR3 sequence is 15 residues long. J lost 2 bases, V lost 6 bases, and 8 bases had no gene match. The CDR3 region has the DNA TGTGCCAGCAGCACAGGGGGGAGCCCTAACACTGAAGCTTTCTTT. Its protein is CASSTGGSPNTEAFF.

This clone has a handful of counts. The CDR3 spells CASSLGGQGRNTGELFF. CDR3 coding DNA: TGTGCCAGCAGCTTAGGAGGGCAGGGGCGGAACACCGGGGAGCTGTTTTTT. The chain uses TRBV7-9 and TRBJ2-2; perhaps TRBD1 as D (6 bases). This CDR3 region has 17 residues. Trimming stripped 1 base from V and 1 base from J, with 13 bases between. The V gene's germline CDR1 is SEHNR and CDR2 FQNEAQ (reference sequence).

V and J are TRBV6-5 and TRBJ2-1, with D possibly TRBD1 on 5 matching bases. The CDR3 contains 16 residues. Germline CDR1 and CDR2: MNHEY and SVGAGI. Trimming removed 0 bases from V and 12 bases from J, with 21 bases in between. The DNA for the CDR3 is TGTGCCAGCAGTTACTCCGTTCCACTAAACGGGCAGGGGCAGTTCTTC. This translates into CASSYSVPLNGQGQFF.

The chain uses TRBV7-2 and TRBJ1-1; TRBD1 aligns across 7 bases. There are 14 residues in the CDR3. The germline V gene encodes CDR1 SGHTA and CDR2 FQGNSA. The ends lost 6 bases at V and 7 bases at J; junction bases unmatched: 11. The CDR3 reads CASSGRRDSVEAFF. The CDR3 coding sequence is TGTGCCAGCAGTGGAAGGAGGGACAGCGTTGAAGCTTTCTTT.

The J gene is TRBJ1-1, the V gene TRBV7-2, with TRBD1 identical over 10 bases. The junction had 13 bases not matched to a gene; V was cut back by 5 bases and J by 4 bases. The CDR3 sequence is 17 residues long. CDR1 and CDR2 from the germline V gene are SGHTA and FQGNSA. CDR3 protein: CASSPGGLTGGTTEAFF. The CDR3 bases are TGTGCCAGCAGCCCAGGAGGTTTGACAGGGGGCACCACTGAAGCTTTCTTT.

The CDR3: CASSLDRGLAHEQYF. In nucleotides, the CDR3 is TGTGCCAGCAGCCTAGACAGGGGACTAGCCCACGAGCAGTACTTC. This chain connects TRBV6-5 to TRBJ2-7; TRBD2 might be the D (9 bases). Trimming removed 6 bases at V and 5 bases at J, with 20 bases between. Germline-derived CDR1 and CDR2 are MNHEY and SVGAGI. This CDR3 region has 15 residues.

V usage is TRBV25-1 and J usage is TRBJ1-1; TRBD1 matches at 10 bases. Germline-derived CDR1 and CDR2 are MGHDK and SYGVNS. This CDR3 contains 14 residues. J gave up 3 bases and V 7 bases, and 5 bases lay outside the gene matches. CDR3 DNA sequence: TGTGCCAGCAATCGACAGGGGGCAGACACTGAAGCTTTCTTT. Its protein is CASNRQGADTEAFF.

This chain connects TRBV5-1 to TRBJ2-7; TRBD2 aligns across 12 bases. The germline V gene has CDR1 SGHRS and CDR2 YFSETQ. CDR3 length: 15 amino acids. The V segment lost 0 bases and the J segment 6 bases; nucleotides outside the gene matches: 4. In DNA form, the CDR3 reads TGCGCCAGCAGCTTGGGACTAGCGGGGGCAGCCGAGCAGTACTTC. Protein product: CASSLGLAGAAEQYF.

The rearrangement joins TRBV27 to TRBJ2-2; TRBD1 agrees at 10 bases. The CDR3 has 15 amino acids. V lost 9 bases, J lost 4 bases, and 8 bases stayed unmatched. From germline, CDR1 is MNHEY and CDR2 SMNVEV (reference sequence). The CDR3 protein is CASSRTGGRTGELFF. For the CDR3, the DNA is TGTGCCAGTTCGAGGACAGGGGGTCGCACCGGGGAGCTGTTTTTT.

The chain links TRBV5-1 to TRBJ1-6, with D maybe TRBD1 (6 bases). The CDR3 is 15 residues long. Germline V gene lookup returns CDR1 SGHRS and CDR2 YFSETQ. V lost 3 bases and J 9 bases, leaving 16 bases between the germline ends. The CDR3 region has the DNA TGCGCCAGCAGCTCAAACCGACAGGCGGGTTCACCCCTCCACTTT. This sequence encodes CASSSNRQAGSPLHF.

This clone was picked up a small number of times. This chain connects TRBV7-8 to TRBJ2-1; the D gene is possibly TRBD1 (6 bases). The CDR3 runs 16 residues. Germline-derived CDR1 and CDR2 are SGHVS and FQNEAQ. The V and J ends lost 6 bases and 5 bases respectively, with 20 bases between them. The CDR3 loop is CASSYSGQQPHNEQFF. CDR3 bases: TGTGCCAGCAGTTATTCTGGACAGCAACCGCACAATGAGCAGTTCTTC. The entire variable domain, with the rest obtained from reference TRBV7-8 and TRBJ2-1, is as follows: GAGVSQSPRYKVAKRGQDVALRCDPISGHVSLFWYQQALGQGPEFLTYFQNEAQLDKSGLPSDRFFAERPEGSVSTLKIQRTQQEDSAVYLCASSYSGQQPHNEQFFGPGTRLTVL.

V is TRBV11-2 and J is TRBJ2-3, with 8 bases that match TRBD2. CDR1 and CDR2 (germline): SGHAT, FQNNGV. The CDR3 is made up of 14 amino acids. J lost 2 bases, V lost 6 bases, and 4 bases had no gene match. CDR3 protein: CASRQRGNTDTQYF. The CDR3 nucleotides are TGTGCCAGCAGGCAGCGGGGGAACACAGATACGCAGTATTTT.

This clone has a count of ten or more. J is TRBJ1-4 and V is TRBV2; 8 nucleotides match TRBD1. The J segment lost 8 bases and the V segment lost 5 bases, leaving 13 bases of the junction unmatched. Germline CDR1 reads SNHLY; CDR2 reads FYNNEI. This CDR3 has 16 residues. The CDR3 coding sequence is TGTGCCAGCAGTCCAAGTTGGACAGGGTTTTCGGAAAAACTGTTTTTT. It codes for CASSPSWTGFSEKLFF.

This chain connects TRBV3-1 (or the pseudogene TRBV3-2) to TRBJ1-2; the D gene is possibly TRBD1 (5 bases). The CDR3 has 13 amino acids. CDR1 and CDR2 from the germline V gene are LGHDT and YNNKEL (reference sequence). V lost 3 bases to trimming and J lost 8 bases, with 13 bases between them. CDR3: CASSHQGIEGYTF. As DNA, the CDR3 is TGTGCCAGCAGCCACCAGGGAATTGAGGGCTACACCTTC.

This clone was picked up a small number of times. This sequence joins TRBV7-2 and TRBJ2-5; D is perhaps TRBD1 (6 bases). V dropped 1 base and J dropped 5 bases, with 11 bases sitting between them. CDR3 length: 14 amino acids. The V gene's germline CDR1 is SGHTA and CDR2 FQGNSA. The DNA of the CDR3 is TGTGCCAGCAGCTTAGGCTCCCAGGGGGAGACCCAGTACTTC. As protein: CASSLGSQGETQYF.

CDR3 in DNA: TGCAGTGCTAGTGTGGGGGGGACCACAGATACGCAGTATTTT. This translates into CSASVGGTTDTQYF. J is TRBJ2-3 and V is TRBV20-1; 7 bases align to TRBD2. Unmatched junction bases numbered 5, after V lost 3 bases and J lost 2 bases. Germline V gives CDR1 DFQATT, CDR2 SNEGSKA (reference sequence). This CDR3 contains 14 residues.

This clone was seen only a few times. This chain joins TRBV13 and TRBJ2-6; the D is unclear. In germline, CDR1 is PRHDT, CDR2 FYEKMQ (reference sequence). V lost 5 bases to trimming and J lost 0 bases, with 8 bases between them. This CDR3 has 15 residues. The CDR3 is CASSPRYSGANVLTF. CDR3 sequence (DNA): TGTGCCAGCAGCCCGCGGTACTCTGGGGCCAACGTCCTGACTTTC.

This rearrangement joins TRBV28 to TRBJ2-1, with a possible D match to TRBD2 (6 bases). CDR3 length equals 14 residues. CDR1 and CDR2 from the germline V gene are MDHEN and SYDVKM. V lost 7 bases and J lost 7, with 17 bases in between. The CDR3 DNA reads as TGTGCCAGCAACCCCCCCCTAGCGTTGAATGAGCAGTTCTTC. Amino acid sequence: CASNPPLALNEQFF.

The chain carries TRBV2 and TRBJ2-1; a weak D match, TRBD1 (6 bases). The CDR3 has 13 residues. Between the trimmed V and J ends, which lost 8 bases and 1 base, there was a span of 9 bases. CDR1 is SNHLY and CDR2 is FYNNEI in the germline V gene. The CDR3 here is CASLGTSYNEQFF. CDR3 nucleotides: TGTGCCAGCTTAGGGACATCCTACAATGAGCAGTTCTTC.

The V and J genes are TRBV6-1 and TRBJ2-5, with 8 bases matching TRBD2. In germline, CDR1 is MNHNS, CDR2 SASEGT. The ends lost 3 bases at V and 5 bases at J; junction bases unmatched: 14. The CDR3 runs 17 residues. In DNA form, the CDR3 reads TGTGCCAGCAGTGAGGGGACTAGGGCCCTGGGTTCGGAGACCCAGTACTTC. Translating gives CASSEGTRALGSETQYF.

The V gene is TRBV15, the J gene TRBJ1-1, with D possibly TRBD1 on 6 matching bases. The CDR3 extends over 15 amino acids. Germline V gene data show CDR1 as LNHNV and CDR2 as YYDKDF (reference sequence). V lost 0 bases and J 1 base, leaving 9 bases between the germline ends. CDR3 bases: TGTGCCACCAGCAGAGAGGGGGCGGCGAACACTGAAGCTTTCTTT. It translates to CATSREGAANTEAFF.

V gene TRBV18 combines with J gene TRBJ2-5; a weak D match, TRBD1 (6 bases). This CDR3 comprises 13 residues. Germline CDR1 is KGHSH and CDR2 is LQKENI. V lost 3 bases and J lost 4, with 9 bases in between. The CDR3 loop reads CASSPQGPETQYF. CDR3 nucleotide sequence: TGTGCCAGCTCACCTCAGGGGCCAGAGACCCAGTACTTC.

Regarding this clone: Additional DNA sequences in this sample encode the identical CDR3. The chain combines TRBV5-1 with TRBJ2-3; 9 bases are a match to TRBD2. V was pared by 0 bases and J by 1 base, with 3 bases of the junction left unmatched. From germline, CDR1 is SGHRS and CDR2 YFSETQ. This CDR3 region has 16 residues. CDR3 residues: CASSLEIAGGTDTQYF. The CDR3 nucleotides are TGCGCCAGCAGCTTGGAAATAGCGGGAGGCACAGATACGCAGTATTTT.

CDR3 nucleotide sequence: TGCGCCAGCAGCTTGGACCCAGCGGGAGGGCCTGAGACCCAGTACTTC. Translation: CASSLDPAGGPETQYF. This chain links TRBV5-1 with TRBJ2-5; 10 nucleotides align to TRBD2. CDR1 is SGHRS, CDR2 YFSETQ, per germline. The J segment lost 5 bases and the V segment lost 0 bases, leaving 7 bases of the junction unmatched. The CDR3 consists of 16 residues.